This note documents a single TCR beta chain sequence. Germline CDR1 LGHNA, CDR2 YSLEER. Trimming removed 0 bases at V and 9 bases at J, with 12 bases between. The CDR3 has 15 amino acids. Clones were sequenced by immunoSEQ multiplex PCR, and TCRdb holds only the in-frame ones, with some missing. Altogether just over 80,000 clones are present, around 86% being singletons, with the ten largest covering 44%. These data originate in a study of blood T cell repertoires in COVID-19. This clonotype was sampled from a man older than 75 with acute or convalescent COVID-19. The chain joins TRBV4-3 to TRBJ1-6; D might be TRBD1 (6 bases). Source material: peripheral blood. CDR3 nucleotide sequence: TGCGCCAGCAGCCAAGAGGCAGGGGTGGGTTCACCCCTCCACTTT. Its protein is CASSQEAGVGSPLHF.